A selection of T cell receptor beta chains follows, all from one sample in a study of identical twins. Each CDR3 protein is one row after TCRdb ran MiXCR on the 5' RACE reads. The table includes 500,000 to 550,000 distinct CDR3 sequences, 20% to 25% detected once. This same sample was also part of a study on T cells expressing NK-cell markers.

Sequenced material: CD4+ T cells sorted from blood. The receptor set was obtained from a woman in her late teens or twenties in good health. Both conserved end residues are part of each CDR3. The D gene is left open where the match is weak. Clone size is stated in some rows and not others, as once, few, many or a class when expanded.

CDR3 DNA,CDR3 protein,J gene,V gene,D gene,clone size
TGTGCCAGCAGTAGACAGGGTGTCAGCTCCTACGAGCAGTACTTC,CASSRQGVSSYEQYF,TRBJ2-7,TRBV6-1,TRBD1,NA
TGTGCCAGCATTCTACGTAGCGGGAGGGCCGAGACCCAGTACTTC,CASILRSGRAETQYF,TRBJ2-5,TRBV2,TRBD2,NA
TGTGCCAGCAGTGAATGGAGGGATATAGATACGCAGTATTTT,CASSEWRDIDTQYF,TRBJ2-3,TRBV25-1,NA,few
TGTGCCAGCAGCACAGAGCAGGGGAGGGTGGAGACCCAGTACTTC,CASSTEQGRVETQYF,TRBJ2-5,TRBV6-1,NA,many
TGCGCCAGCAGCTTGGATCACACCGGGGAGCTGTTTTTT,CASSLDHTGELFF,TRBJ2-2,TRBV5-1,NA,few
TGTGCCAGCACCCTAGGGACAGGGGGGAATAATGAGCAGTTCTTC,CASTLGTGGNNEQFF,TRBJ2-1,TRBV12-3/TRBV12-4,TRBD1,NA
TGTGCCAGCAGCCCAAGCCTGCGCTCACCCCTCCACTTT,CASSPSLRSPLHF,TRBJ1-6,TRBV7-9,NA,few
TGTGCCAGCAGTCCGTCGACAGGGGGAAGTTCACCCCTCCACTTT,CASSPSTGGSSPLHF,TRBJ1-6,TRBV6-5,TRBD1,NA
TGCAGTGCTAGAGGATCAAGATCCTACGAGCAGTACTTC,CSARGSRSYEQYF,TRBJ2-7,TRBV20-1,NA,few
TGCAGCGTCCAGGGGGGGGCCGAGCAGTACTTC,CSVQGGAEQYF,TRBJ2-7,TRBV29-1,NA,NA
TGTGCCAGCGGGGACGGGACAGGGGTTGGCCATGAGCAGTTCTTC,CASGDGTGVGHEQFF,TRBJ2-1,TRBV12-3/TRBV12-4,TRBD1,few
TGTGCCAGCAGCTCGGGGAGGTTCGGGGAGCTGTTTTTT,CASSSGRFGELFF,TRBJ2-2,TRBV7-3,NA,NA
TGCAGTGCTACAGCGGGGGGACCTAAAGAGACCCAGTACTTC,CSATAGGPKETQYF,TRBJ2-5,TRBV20-1,TRBD2,few
TGTGCCAGCAGCGGTCCCGGACAGAACCACGAGCAGTACTTC,CASSGPGQNHEQYF,TRBJ2-7,TRBV9,NA,NA
TGCGCCACCCGGAAACAGGGGTCGAACACTGAAGCTTTCTTT,CATRKQGSNTEAFF,TRBJ1-1,TRBV4-3,TRBD1,NA
TGTGCCAGCAGCTTCTCGGTCGCGAACACCGGGGAGCTGTTTTTT,CASSFSVANTGELFF,TRBJ2-2,TRBV7-2,NA,few
TGTGCCAGCAGCTTGGATCTCGGTGCCGTCGGGGAGCTGTTTTTT,CASSLDLGAVGELFF,TRBJ2-2,TRBV5-6,NA,few
TGCAGTGCTAGCCGGGTGCCGGCGGATACGCAGTATTTT,CSASRVPADTQYF,TRBJ2-3,TRBV20-1,NA,NA
TGTGCCAGCAGGACTTTTGCGCACCAAGAGACCCAGTACTTC,CASRTFAHQETQYF,TRBJ2-5,TRBV7-2,NA,NA
TGTGCCAGCAGCCAGCGCAGGGGAGAGACCCAGTACTTC,CASSQRRGETQYF,TRBJ2-5,TRBV3-1,NA,few
TGTGCCAGCAGCGAACCGGGACTAGCGGGGGCGGGCTCCTACAATGAGCAGTTCTTC,CASSEPGLAGAGSYNEQFF,TRBJ2-1,TRBV11-1,TRBD2,few
TGTGCCAGCAGCCGCCAACCTTCCTACGAGCAGTACTTC,CASSRQPSYEQYF,TRBJ2-7,TRBV12-3/TRBV12-4,NA,many
TGTGCCAGCGGGGAAGGGGGCTCCGGCCGCTACGAGCAGTACTTC,CASGEGGSGRYEQYF,TRBJ2-7,TRBV6-1,TRBD1,NA
TGCAGTGCTTTGTTCAGGCCCTCCTACGAGCAGTACTTC,CSALFRPSYEQYF,TRBJ2-7,TRBV20-1,NA,NA
TGTGCCAGCAGCTCGGACAGGGTCTTACAAGCTTTCTTT,CASSSDRVLQAFF,TRBJ1-1,TRBV5-5,TRBD1,NA
TGTGCCAGCAGTGAAGGTCGGACCGGGGAGCTGTTTTTT,CASSEGRTGELFF,TRBJ2-2,TRBV2,NA,few
TGCAGTGCTAGACAGGGCTACACCTTC,CSARQGYTF,TRBJ1-2,TRBV20-1,NA,NA